This T cell receptor beta chain was documented in a study of cytomegalovirus exposure and HLA in healthy donors (dated by TCRdb to about 2017). For context, the study as a whole: An earlier analysis of approximately 590 of the donors reported roughly 270 Gb of sequence data and some 120 million unique TCR beta sequences from some 180 million T cells. Both class I and class II loci were covered by HLA typing, at four-digit resolution. The number of donors typed differed by locus, with roughly 629-640 for A, B, C, DRB1 and DQB1, around 520 for DQA1, over 600 for DPA1, and around 460 for DPB1. The genetic ancestry cluster associated with self-reported Caucasian donors included 80% to 90% of the 300 to 400 genotyped donors. The aim of the study was to test whether cataloging public T cell receptors could identify signatures of past pathogen exposure. To decide whether each TCR beta V gene segment behaved as functional or pseudogenic, an earlier analysis of approximately 620 of the donors relied on high-throughput TCR beta sequencing. About 280 gigabases of sequencing data and 70 million to 95 million unique TCR sequences made up an early release that covered around 640 HLA-typed donors. Across under 500 genotyped donors of the cohort, an average of about 220,000 unique TCR beta nucleotide sequences per donor were sequenced, and approximately 17% of those sequences were non-productive. Genome-wide SNP genotypes for about three fifths of the roughly 700 donors were used in a later genetic analysis, which treated that subset as a discovery cohort. To study patterns of TCR occurrence, a later analysis re-analyzed previously published TCR beta repertoires from just over 650 donors and added high-resolution HLA genotyping. Donor age, sex, ethnicity and CMV serostatus were collected together with the repertoire data. Besides the first cohort of roughly 660 subjects, a separate validation cohort made up of 120 different subjects was used. To predict cytomegalovirus infection status, the study brought together high-throughput TCR immunosequencing, statistical association of individual TCRs with disease status, and machine learning. Roughly five DR-DQ haplotypes were handled as single units for association and clustering, since linkage in the cohort was strong. Rather than using new phenotypic data, the later analysis identified candidate immune exposures from TCR beta sequences and from how often those sequences occurred across donors. Using immunosequencing, the study profiled T cell repertoires from about 610 subjects and related those repertoires to cytomegalovirus serostatus. All discovery cohort repertoires had been generated using a single sequencing platform. What the study reported, not specific to this receptor: Correlated functional status among segregating V segments might be attributable to linkage disequilibrium, but an unknown experimental factor could not be ruled out. Across donors, most TCR sequences were observed very rarely, whereas some public TCRs were present in many individuals. This cohort had only TCR beta chains sequenced, and the lack of alpha or paired-chain data limited which features could be detected. A further reported finding was that TCR beta sequences accurately predicted the HLA-A and HLA-B alleles for most subjects in the first cohort. V-gene and J-gene trimming of TCR beta chains was associated with a missense DCLRE1C variant in a later genetic analysis, and the association was replicated in an independent cohort. For the cohort, immune exposure information was limited to CMV serostatus. Compared with the roughly 700-donor mean, donors in an Asian-associated ancestry cluster had fewer N-insertions in productive TCRs, according to a later genetic analysis. Assigning TCR associations to individual alleles was difficult when HLA alleles, especially DR and DQ, strongly co-occurred. In vitro tests confirmed that a few of the cytomegalovirus-associated TCR beta chains recognize cytomegalovirus antigens. The study listed 164 TCR beta chains as associated with cytomegalovirus. In a later analysis, more than 15,000 TCR beta sequences were associated with specific HLA alleles at a false discovery rate of 0.05. Some IMGT-functional V segments, including TRBV6-2 and TRBV6-3, could not be told apart with the 87-base-pair reads, so those segments were excluded. In an earlier analysis of about 600 of the donors, most TCR beta V segments appeared in productive rearrangements about 87% or about 30% of the time, broadly matching IMGT annotations. The classifier was reported to diagnose cytomegalovirus status with high specificity and sensitivity in both the original cohort and the validation cohort. According to a later analysis, parvovirus B19, influenza, CMV and Epstein-Barr virus appeared linked to several top co-occurrence clusters. It was suggested by the authors that the approach could potentially be generalized to other disease states and immunological phenotypes. A cluster of highly shared sequence variants was judged likely to represent a technical artifact of the sequencing pipeline. Most CMV-associated TCR beta chains appeared to be HLA-restricted in a later analysis, and the HLA associations seemed to be driven largely by CMV exposure. Because some donors lacked HLA typing at each locus, the association tests relied only on the typed subset. Roughly uniform sequencing depth across donors was assumed in presence/absence analyses, although this assumption may not hold. In a later analysis, TCR association rates were found to vary across HLA loci, with the most associated TCRs seen for DRB1 alleles and the fewest for HLA-C alleles. The earlier analysis of a few hundred of the donors excluded fewer than 20 rarely observed V segments, including chromosome 9 orphons, because counts were too low. In a later analysis, HLA-associated TCR beta chains were found to be more clonally expanded and to have lower generation probabilities than equally common non-associated chains.

The cohort consisted of approximately 670 healthy bone marrow donors. Cohort members were all nominally healthy when sampled, although unrecorded immune exposures were likely present. The donor was CMV seropositive and belonged to the group of 250 to 300 seropositive cohort members. A peripheral blood sample was collected from each donor, and TCR beta sequencing was performed on peripheral blood mononuclear cells. Genomic DNA extraction from the blood cell samples was performed with the Qiagen DNeasy Blood Extraction Kit. Receptor amplification or capture employed the immunoSEQ multiplex PCR assay. A mixture of 60 forward primers for TCR Vbeta segments and 13 reverse primers for TCR Jbeta segments was used in the multiplex PCR. The CDR3 region of rearranged TCR beta genes was amplified from genomic DNA by a multiplex PCR assay. The Illumina HiSeq System was used to sequence the amplified TCR beta libraries as 87-base-pair reads. Turning to the authors' computational methods: A later analysis tallied around 80 million unique TCR beta chains across the 650 to 750 repertoires, and about 10 million of those chains were shared by two or more donors. A nearest-neighbor algorithm error-corrected the raw reads and collapsed the reads into unique sequences, merging closely related sequences to remove PCR and sequencing errors. V, D and J gene segments were assigned by aligning CDR3 sequences to IMGT reference sequences. For a sequence to be retained, a match of at least six nucleotides to both a V gene segment and a J gene segment was required. Rearrangements were called productive when the CDR3 lacked stop codons and stayed in frame with V and J; all others were non-productive. Following IMGT convention, CDR3 was defined as the stretch from the second conserved V-encoded cysteine up to the conserved J-encoded phenylalanine. The earlier analysis of 587 of the donors excluded sequences that lacked an unambiguous match to a single V gene segment. An earlier analysis of 587 of the donors classified V segments as functional when productive rearrangements were above 56.7% and as segregating when the standard deviation between donors was above 5%. A statistical classification framework was developed to diagnose cytomegalovirus status using the catalog of TCR beta chain sequences. In a later analysis, V and J genes were assigned by comparing TCR nucleotide sequences against IMGT/GENE-DB human TR gene sequences. A later analysis assigned CDR3 sequences and most-parsimonious VDJ recombination scenarios with the TCRdist pipeline. A later analysis defined each TCR beta chain by its CDR3 amino acid sequence plus V-gene family, and excluded reads lacking a unique V-gene family. To address suspected cross-contamination and a sequencing artifact, a later analysis removed approximately 600 highly shared, low-generation-probability nucleotide sequences. In a later analysis, a clonal expansion index for each public chain was calculated from normalized within-repertoire ranks of inferred template counts. Generation probabilities in a later analysis came from a VDJ recombination model fitted to out-of-frame rearrangements, and those results were checked against IGoR. A later analysis scored TCR-TCR, TCR-HLA and TCR-CMV co-occurrence with hypergeometric tests, applying a repertoire-size bias correction to TCR pairs. False discovery rates were estimated in a later analysis by permuting HLA or CMV assignments 20 times. A later analysis grouped co-occurring TCRs with DBSCAN, adding TCRdist sequence similarity when clustering within HLA-allele-positive subsets. Repertoires with fewer than 30,000 or more than 120,000 public chains were left out of co-occurrence clustering, as were roughly five repertoires with anomalous nucleotide sharing. TCRdb retrieved this table from immuneACCESS and kept in-frame rearrangements only. Not all clones are present; in checked studies, unresolved V genes account for under half, and no reason is known for the remainder. V, J and clone size were drawn from that table, and D and trimming were deduced from the DNA. Across this sample there are hundreds of thousands of clones, with around 80% seen only once. The top ten hold around 2.8% of the sample.

Inclusive of the bounding cysteine and phenylalanine, the CDR3 is 13 residues long. The read is trimmed to its CDR3 DNA, 39 bases read in frame from base 1. Looking up the germline V gene yields CDR1 MNHEY and CDR2 SVGAGI. The junction carries 12 bases between V and J, which are trimmed by 5 bases and 4 bases respectively. As for this clone: The clone's antigen remains unknown. Base qualities are not recorded, but no much larger clone differs from it by a single base.

The sequencing sample was made of PBMCs. Rearrangement joined TRBV6-5 to TRBJ2-7; TRBD1 might be the D gene, on 6 matching bases. This sequence was found in a woman aged 55-75 years in good health and CMV-seropositive. In nucleotides, the sequence is TGTGCCAGCAGTCCACAGGGAACTTACGAGCAGTACTTC. Its protein reads: CASSPQGTYEQYF.